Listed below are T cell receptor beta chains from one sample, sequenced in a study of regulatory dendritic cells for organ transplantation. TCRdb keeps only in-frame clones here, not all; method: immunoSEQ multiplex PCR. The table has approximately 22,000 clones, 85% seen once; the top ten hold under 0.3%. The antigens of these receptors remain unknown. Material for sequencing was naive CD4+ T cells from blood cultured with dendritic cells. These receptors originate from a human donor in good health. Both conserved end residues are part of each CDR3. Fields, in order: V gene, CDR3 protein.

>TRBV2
CASKLYQGYTF
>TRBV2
CASSETGTYGYTF
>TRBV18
CASSPLPGGEGSSYNEQFF
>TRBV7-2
CASTLTGASSGNTIYF
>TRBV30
CAWTLSGTGNSPLHF
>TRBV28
CASSAETGTATTGELFF
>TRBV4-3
CASSQRAGSTDTQYF
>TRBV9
CASSDSRDPMISVYEQFF
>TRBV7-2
CASSSGPGEQFF
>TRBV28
CASSSRQGQTQYF
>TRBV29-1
CSVVRVGDTEAFF
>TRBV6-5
CASSYFAQGRYEQYF
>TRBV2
CASSRRTLISSYEQYF
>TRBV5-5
CASGTAGKAPRQYF
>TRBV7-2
CASSTRTSGGAHEQYF
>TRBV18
CASLRGSVQETQYF
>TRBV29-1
CSVADFGPEAFF
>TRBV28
CASSLDLTRQGGITEAFF
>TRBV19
CASSIVRGARRVSNQPQHF
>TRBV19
CASSPLLGTANTGELFF
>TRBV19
CASSLQAPTDTQYF
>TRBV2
CASNRDRGTEQYF
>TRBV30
CAWSVRAGSGYTF
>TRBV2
CASNEWANYGYTF
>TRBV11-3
CASSPDRGQETQYF
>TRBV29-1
CSVEDLRLAGSRPEQFF
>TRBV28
CASSFSQGRTGELFF
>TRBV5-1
CASSAGTLAGGPEQYF
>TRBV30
CAWSDRSVRRWGVGELFF
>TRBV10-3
CAISEPGQNTEAFF
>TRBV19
CATSPRGQYGYTF
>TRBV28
CASRSRGYEQYF
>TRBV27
CASSLMWGAGTQYF
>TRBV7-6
CASRERIPVRGGLDNEQFF
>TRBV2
CASRAYNEQFF
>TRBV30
CAWSAGFRQPQHF
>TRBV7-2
CASSPASRQLAEQYF
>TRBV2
CASSENFPGQSLIKGGANVLTF
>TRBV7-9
CASSSLQRLAGSNEQFF
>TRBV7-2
CASSLRLSGSTDTQYF
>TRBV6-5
CASSYGGGGGYEQYF
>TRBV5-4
CASSLDLGPGDTEAFF
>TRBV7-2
CASSLEGSGVTDTQYF
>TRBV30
CAWLASASADTQYF
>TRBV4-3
CASSRSRVQGVNGYTF
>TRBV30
CAWNPTQETQYF
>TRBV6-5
CASRNDAHEQYF
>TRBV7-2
CASSPTVGAGGYNEQFF
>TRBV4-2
CASSQDFSETQYF
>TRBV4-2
CASSQAPGDRGWGEQFF
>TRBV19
CARQRSLQETQYF
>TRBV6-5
CASRSAGTGIGEQYF
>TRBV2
CALGRLAGSNEQFF
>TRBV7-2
CASSFDRGRAFF
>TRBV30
CAWSVRRQETQYF